Sequencing of this T cell receptor (beta chain) was carried out in a study of regulatory T cells in long-lasting Graves disease. Study findings and constraints: Persistent cases favored TRBV28, TRBJ1-2 and TRBJ2-5. The study found persistent patients shared more public clonotypes (roughly 2,800) than new patients (approximately 870).

Trimming removed 5 bases at V and 6 bases at J, with 10 bases between. Per the germline V gene, CDR1 is SGHKS and CDR2 is YYEKEE (reference sequence). CDR3 size: 12 residues. The authors built TCR beta libraries using iRepertoire HTBI primers and Arm-PCR of CDR3 regions. TCRdb fed the multiplex PCR reads into MiXCR, producing one record per CDR3 protein. The sample lists over 500,000 distinct CDR3 sequences, roughly 15% occurring once. As regards this clonotype: As yet, its antigen is unknown.

As for time point: newly diagnosed GD, antithyroid drugs for less than 3 months. TCR sequences were obtained from RNA taken from PBMCs. This sample was shared with a second study, whose subject was T cells in Graves' hyperthyroidism and ophthalmopathy. This second study says: Patients aged 18 to 65 with hyperthyroidism were newly diagnosed, with duration under 2 months.

This clonotype was sampled from a man aged 18-30 years with Graves disease. J is TRBJ2-3 and V is TRBV5-5, with D perhaps TRBD1 (6 bases). Sequenced material: peripheral blood mononuclear cells (PBMCs), taken at new diagnosis, from a patient treated with antithyroid drugs. CDR3 protein: CASSQGWDTQYF. The CDR3 DNA sequence: TGTGCCAGCAGTCAGGGGTGGGATACGCAGTATTTT.